What follows are 12 T cell receptor beta chains derived from one specimen sequenced in a study of cytotoxic CD8 clonotypes in ibrutinib-treated CLL. Profiling relied on immunoSEQ multiplex PCR, and the TCRdb table lists in-frame clones only, not all of them. The table shows about 140,000 clones, with 60% to 85% occurring only once. The sample here was PBMCs, taken after 12 months of ibrutinib treatment. The receptor source for this set is a human donor with chronic lymphocytic leukemia.

V gene TRBV6-5 combines with J gene TRBJ2-1; D perhaps matches TRBD1 (6 bases). Germline values: CDR1 MNHEY, CDR2 SVGAGI. This CDR3 spans 13 amino acids. V gave up 2 bases and J gave up 10 bases, with 12 bases separating them. The CDR3 DNA reads as TGTGCCAGCAGTTACGGGCAGGGGAGAGAGCAGTTCTTC. It encodes CASSYGQGREQFF.

The chain has TRBV9 and TRBJ2-3; possibly TRBD2 for D (6 bases). The CDR3 runs 15 residues. The V end was cut by 2 bases, the J end by 0 bases, with 10 bases between. The germline V gene has CDR1 SGDLS and CDR2 YYNGEE. CDR3 in amino acids: CASSVGGMSTDTQYF. The CDR3 DNA follows: TGTGCCAGCAGCGTCGGCGGGATGAGCACAGATACGCAGTATTTT.

The chain employs TRBV7-2 and TRBJ2-7, with D possibly matching TRBD1 (7 bases). V was cut by 3 bases and J by 3 bases, with 12 bases left in between. This CDR3 has 14 residues. Germline lookup yields CDR1 SGHTA and CDR2 FQGNSA. The CDR3 reads CASSFDRDFYEQYF. CDR3 DNA sequence: TGTGCCAGCAGCTTCGACAGGGACTTCTACGAGCAGTACTTC.

The chain joins TRBV10-3 to TRBJ1-5, with D tentatively TRBD1 (6 bases). Germline V gene lookup returns CDR1 ENHRY and CDR2 SYGVKD. V lost 4 bases to trimming and J lost 4 bases, with 11 bases between them. The CDR3 sequence is 14 residues long. The CDR3 region has the DNA TGTGCCATCAGTGGGGGGGCTGATAATCAGCCCCAGCATTTT. As protein: CAISGGADNQPQHF.

The chain uses TRBV7-8 and TRBJ2-3; TRBD2 matches at 12 bases. V was clipped by 5 bases and J by 3 bases; unmatched bases: 6. Germline V CDR1 and CDR2: SGHVS, FQNEAQ. The CDR3 runs 16 residues. The CDR3 is CASSPGLAGNTDTQYF. CDR3 nucleotide sequence: TGTGCCAGCAGCCCGGGACTAGCGGGCAATACAGATACGCAGTATTTT.

The V and J genes are TRBV5-8 and TRBJ1-1; D uncertain. Germline V gene data show CDR1 as SGHTS and CDR2 as YDEGEE. There are 16 residues in the CDR3. The V gene lost 0 bases and the J gene lost 0 bases, with 12 bases spanning the gap. The CDR3 loop is CASSLAGGEMNTEAFF. The CDR3 DNA reads TGTGCCAGCAGCTTGGCCGGAGGAGAGATGAACACTGAAGCTTTCTTT.

The rearrangement uses TRBV30 and TRBJ1-1; D gene unclear. This CDR3 region has 13 residues. The germline V gene encodes CDR1 GTSNPN and CDR2 SVGIG (reference sequence). V was trimmed by 2 bases and J by 4 bases, leaving 11 bases between them. CDR3 nucleotides: TGTGCCTGGAGTCTGCTAGGAGGCACTGAAGCTTTCTTT. Its protein is CAWSLLGGTEAFF.

The CDR3 spells CASSQEGNEQFF. The CDR3, as DNA: TGCGCCAGCAGCCAAGAGGGTAATGAGCAGTTCTTC. This chain links TRBV4-3 with TRBJ2-1; D remains unclear. Germline-derived CDR1 and CDR2 are LGHNA and YSLEER. With 0 bases removed from V and 7 bases from J, the gap between germline ends came to 4 bases. The CDR3 consists of 12 residues.

This chain connects TRBV19 to TRBJ2-5; 9 nucleotides match TRBD1. This CDR3 comprises 15 residues. The germline V gene has CDR1 LNHDA and CDR2 SQIVND (reference sequence). J gave up 5 bases and V 5 bases, and 9 bases lay outside the gene matches. For the CDR3, the DNA is TGTGCCAGTAGTTCCGGGACAGGGATGTTGGAGACCCAGTACTTC. Translating it yields CASSSGTGMLETQYF. The complete variable domain, with remaining parts taken from reference TRBV19 and TRBJ2-5, reads DGGITQSPKYLFRKEGQNVTLSCEQNLNHDAMYWYRQDPGQGLRLIYYSQIVNDFQKGDIAEGYSVSREKKESFPLTVTSAQKNPTAFYLCASSSGTGMLETQYFGPGTRLLVL.

This clone turned up a few times. The V and J genes are TRBV15 and TRBJ2-7; 9 bases map to TRBD1. Germline trimming cut 1 base from V and 2 bases from J; bases unmatched to any gene: 0. There are 14 residues in the CDR3. Looked up from germline, CDR1 is LNHNV and CDR2 is YYDKDF (reference sequence). CDR3 in DNA: TGTGCCACCAGCAGAGGGGACAGGGCCTACGAGCAGTACTTC. Protein: CATSRGDRAYEQYF.

V usage is TRBV6-5 and J usage is TRBJ2-3; D not certain. This CDR3 has 14 amino acids. The ends were cut back, 2 bases at V and 6 bases at J, with 12 bases in the middle. Germline lookup yields CDR1 MNHEY and CDR2 SVGAGI. The CDR3 DNA reads as TGTGCCAGCAGTTACGGTCAAAGGGTCGATACGCAGTATTTT. It is translated as CASSYGQRVDTQYF.

This clone appeared a single time. J is TRBJ1-1 and V is TRBV19, with TRBD1 as a possible D gene (6 bases). Germline V gives CDR1 LNHDA, CDR2 SQIVND (reference sequence). Deletions cut 5 bases from V and 4 bases from J, with 11 bases between. The CDR3 is 13 residues long. DNA for the CDR3: TGTGCCAGTAGTGTACAGGGCGCCACTGAAGCTTTCTTT. It is translated as CASSVQGATEAFF. Supplemented by reference TRBV19 and TRBJ1-1, the full variable domain reads DGGITQSPKYLFRKEGQNVTLSCEQNLNHDAMYWYRQDPGQGLRLIYYSQIVNDFQKGDIAEGYSVSREKKESFPLTVTSAQKNPTAFYLCASSVQGATEAFFGQGTRLTVV.